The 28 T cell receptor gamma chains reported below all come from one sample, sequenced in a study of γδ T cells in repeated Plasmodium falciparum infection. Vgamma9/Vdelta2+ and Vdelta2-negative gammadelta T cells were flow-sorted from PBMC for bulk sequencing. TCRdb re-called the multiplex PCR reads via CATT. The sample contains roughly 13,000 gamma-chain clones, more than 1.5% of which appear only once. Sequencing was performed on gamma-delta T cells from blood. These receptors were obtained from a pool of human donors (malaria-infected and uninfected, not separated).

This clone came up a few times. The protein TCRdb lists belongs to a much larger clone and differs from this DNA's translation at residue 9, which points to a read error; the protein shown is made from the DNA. CDR3 region: CATWDRRRCKKLF. The CDR3 nucleotides are TGTGCCACCTGGGATAGGCGACGTTGTAAGAAACTCTTT. This chain joins TRGV8 and TRGJ1 or TRGJ2. CDR3 size: 13 residues. The V gene's germline CDR1 is VENAVY and CDR2 YDSYNSRV. V shed 0 bases, J shed 9 bases, and the junction held 8 bases outside the gene matches.

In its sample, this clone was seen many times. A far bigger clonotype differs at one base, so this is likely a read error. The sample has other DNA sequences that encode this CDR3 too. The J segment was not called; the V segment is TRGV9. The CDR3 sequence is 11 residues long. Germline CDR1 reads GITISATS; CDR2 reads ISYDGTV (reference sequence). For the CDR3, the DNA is TGTGCCTTGCGGGATCAACATAAGAAGCTCTTT. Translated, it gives CALRDQHKKLF.

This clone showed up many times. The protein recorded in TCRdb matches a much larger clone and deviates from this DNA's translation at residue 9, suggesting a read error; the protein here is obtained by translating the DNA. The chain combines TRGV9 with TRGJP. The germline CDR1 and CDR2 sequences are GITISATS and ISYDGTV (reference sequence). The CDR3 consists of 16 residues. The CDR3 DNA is TGTGCCTTGTGGGAGGTTACGGAGTTTGGCAAAAAAATCAAGGTATTT. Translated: CALWEVTEFGKKIKVF.

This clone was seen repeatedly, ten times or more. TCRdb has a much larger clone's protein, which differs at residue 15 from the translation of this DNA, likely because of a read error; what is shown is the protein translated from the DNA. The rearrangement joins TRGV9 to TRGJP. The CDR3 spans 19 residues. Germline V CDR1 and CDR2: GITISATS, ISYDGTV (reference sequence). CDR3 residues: CALWEVEFSQELGKRIKVF. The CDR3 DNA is TGTGCCTTGTGGGAGGTGGAATTCTCGCAAGAGTTGGGCAAAAGAATCAAGGTATTT.

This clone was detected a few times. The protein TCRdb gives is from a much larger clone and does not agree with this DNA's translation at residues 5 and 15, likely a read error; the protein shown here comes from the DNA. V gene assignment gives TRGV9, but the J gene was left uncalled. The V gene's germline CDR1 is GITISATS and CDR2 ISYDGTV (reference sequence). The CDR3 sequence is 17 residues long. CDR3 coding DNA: TGTGCCTTGTGGGTGGTGAAGGCCAAGTTGGGCAAAAAAATCGAGGTATTT. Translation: CALWVVKAKLGKKIEVF.

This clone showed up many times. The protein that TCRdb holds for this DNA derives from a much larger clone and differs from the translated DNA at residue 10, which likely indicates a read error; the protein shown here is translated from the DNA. The CDR3 here is CALWDRQELDKKIKVF. CDR3 in DNA: TGTGCCTTGTGGGACCGCCAAGAGTTGGACAAAAAAATCAAGGTATTT. The rearrangement joins TRGV9 to TRGJP. TCRdb does not report a J gene; here it was assigned by matching the DNA to germline references. Germline CDR1 reads GITISATS; CDR2 reads ISYDGTV (reference sequence). The length of the CDR3 is 16 residues.

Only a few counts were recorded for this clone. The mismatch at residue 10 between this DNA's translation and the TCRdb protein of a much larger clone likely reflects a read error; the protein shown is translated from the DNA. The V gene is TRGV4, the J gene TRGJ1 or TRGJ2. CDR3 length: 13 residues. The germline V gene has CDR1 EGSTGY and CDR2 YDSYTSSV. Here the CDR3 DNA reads TGTGCCACCTGGGATGGATTGTATTATGAGAAACTCTTT. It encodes CATWDGLYYEKLF.

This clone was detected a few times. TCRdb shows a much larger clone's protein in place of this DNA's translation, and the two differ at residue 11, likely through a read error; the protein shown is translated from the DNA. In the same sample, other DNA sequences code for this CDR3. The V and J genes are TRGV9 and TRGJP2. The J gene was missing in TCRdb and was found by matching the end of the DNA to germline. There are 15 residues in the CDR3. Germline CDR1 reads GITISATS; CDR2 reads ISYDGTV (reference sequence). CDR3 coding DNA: TGTGCCTTGTGGGAGCCGGTCGGTAGTGATTGCATCAAGACGTTT. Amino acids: CALWEPVGSDCIKTF.

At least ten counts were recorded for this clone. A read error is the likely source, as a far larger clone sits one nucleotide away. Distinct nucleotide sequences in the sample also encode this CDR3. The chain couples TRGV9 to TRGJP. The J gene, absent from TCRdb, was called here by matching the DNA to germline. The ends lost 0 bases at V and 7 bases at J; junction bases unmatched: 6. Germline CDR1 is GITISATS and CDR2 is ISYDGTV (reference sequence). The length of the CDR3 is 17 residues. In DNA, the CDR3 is TGTGCCTTGTGGGAGGTGAATAAGGAGTTGGGCAAAAAAATCAAGGTATTT. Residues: CALWEVNKELGKKIKVF.

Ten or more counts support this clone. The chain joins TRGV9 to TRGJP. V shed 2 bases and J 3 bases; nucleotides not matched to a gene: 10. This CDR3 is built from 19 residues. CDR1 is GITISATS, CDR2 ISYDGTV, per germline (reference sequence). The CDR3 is CALWEAFASQELGKKIKVF. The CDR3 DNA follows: TGTGCCTTGTGGGAGGCGTTTGCCTCGCAAGAGTTGGGCAAAAAAATCAAGGTATTT.

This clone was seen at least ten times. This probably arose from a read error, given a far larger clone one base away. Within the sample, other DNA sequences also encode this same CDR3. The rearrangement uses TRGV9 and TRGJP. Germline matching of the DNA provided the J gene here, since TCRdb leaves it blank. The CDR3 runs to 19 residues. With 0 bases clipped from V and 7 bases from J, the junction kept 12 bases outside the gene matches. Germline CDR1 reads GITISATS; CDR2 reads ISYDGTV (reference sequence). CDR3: CALWEVEFSQELGKKIKVF. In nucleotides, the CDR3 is TGTGCCTTGTGGGAGGTGGAATTCTCGCAGGAGTTGGGCAAAAAAATCAAGGTATTT.

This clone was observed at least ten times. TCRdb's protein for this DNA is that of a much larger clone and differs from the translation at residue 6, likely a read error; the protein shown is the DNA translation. The CDR3 reads CATWDGLNYYKKLF. CDR3 in DNA: TGTGCCACCTGGGACGGGTTGAATTATTATAAGAAACTCTTT. This sequence joins TRGV3 and TRGJ1 or TRGJ2. The V gene end was trimmed by 3 bases and the J gene end by 0 bases; junction bases not matched to a gene: 5. CDR3 length equals 14 residues. Germline V gives CDR1 VTNTFY, CDR2 YDVSTARD (reference sequence).

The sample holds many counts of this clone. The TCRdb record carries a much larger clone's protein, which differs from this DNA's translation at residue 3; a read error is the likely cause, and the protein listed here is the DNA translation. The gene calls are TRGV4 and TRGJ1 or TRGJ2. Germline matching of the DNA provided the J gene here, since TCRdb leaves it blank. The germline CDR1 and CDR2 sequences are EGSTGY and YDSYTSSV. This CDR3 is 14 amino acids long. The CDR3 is CAAWDGARYYKKLF. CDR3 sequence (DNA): TGTGCCGCCTGGGATGGGGCCCGTTATTATAAGAAACTCTTT.

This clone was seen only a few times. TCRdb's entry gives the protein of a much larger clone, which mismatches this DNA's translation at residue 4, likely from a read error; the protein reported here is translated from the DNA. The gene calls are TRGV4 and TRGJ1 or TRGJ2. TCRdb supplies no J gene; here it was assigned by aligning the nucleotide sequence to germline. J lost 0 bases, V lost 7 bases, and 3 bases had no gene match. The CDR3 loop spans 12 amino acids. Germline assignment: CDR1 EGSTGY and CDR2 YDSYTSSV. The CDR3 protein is CATCPNYYKKLF. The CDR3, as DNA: TGTGCCACCTGTCCGAATTATTATAAGAAACTCTTT.

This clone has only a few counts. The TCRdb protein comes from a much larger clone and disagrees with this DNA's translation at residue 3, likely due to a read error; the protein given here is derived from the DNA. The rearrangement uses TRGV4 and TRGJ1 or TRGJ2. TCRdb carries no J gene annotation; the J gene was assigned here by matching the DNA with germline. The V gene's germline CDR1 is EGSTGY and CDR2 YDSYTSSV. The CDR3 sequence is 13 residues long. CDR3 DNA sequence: TGTGCCATCTGGGATGGGCCAAGGTATAAGAAACTCTTT. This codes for CAIWDGPRYKKLF.

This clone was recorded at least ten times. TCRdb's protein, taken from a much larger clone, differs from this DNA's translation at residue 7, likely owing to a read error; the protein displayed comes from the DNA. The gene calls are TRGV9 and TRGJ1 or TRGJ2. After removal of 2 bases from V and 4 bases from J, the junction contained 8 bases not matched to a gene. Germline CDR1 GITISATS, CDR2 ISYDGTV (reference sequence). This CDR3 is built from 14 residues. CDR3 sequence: CALWEEIKYYKKLF. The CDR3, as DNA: TGTGCCTTGTGGGAGGAAATCAAATATTATAAGAAACTCTTT.

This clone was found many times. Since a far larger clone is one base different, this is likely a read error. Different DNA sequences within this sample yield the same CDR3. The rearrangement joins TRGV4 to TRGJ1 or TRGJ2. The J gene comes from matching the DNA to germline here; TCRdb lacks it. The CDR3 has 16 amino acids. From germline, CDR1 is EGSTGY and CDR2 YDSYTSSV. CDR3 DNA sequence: TGTGCCACCTGGGATTCTTCCGTGGAGGATTACTATAAGAAACTCTTT. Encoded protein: CATWDSSVEDYYKKLF.

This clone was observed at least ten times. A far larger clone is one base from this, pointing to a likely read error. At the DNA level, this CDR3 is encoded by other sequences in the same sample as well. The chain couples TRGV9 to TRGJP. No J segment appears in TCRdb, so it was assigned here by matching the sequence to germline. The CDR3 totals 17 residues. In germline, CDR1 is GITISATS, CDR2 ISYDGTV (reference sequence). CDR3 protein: CALWEDSQELGKKIKVF. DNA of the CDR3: TGTGCCTTGTGGGAGGACTCTCAAGAGTTGGGCAAAAAGATCAAGGTATTT.

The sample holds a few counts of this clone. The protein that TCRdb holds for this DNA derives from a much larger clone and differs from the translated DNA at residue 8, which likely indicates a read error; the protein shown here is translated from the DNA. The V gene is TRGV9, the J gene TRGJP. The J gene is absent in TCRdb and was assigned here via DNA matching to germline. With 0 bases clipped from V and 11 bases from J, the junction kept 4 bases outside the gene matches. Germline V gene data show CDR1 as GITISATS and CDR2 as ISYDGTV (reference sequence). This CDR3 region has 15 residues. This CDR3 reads CALWEVLVGKKIKVF. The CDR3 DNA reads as TGTGCCTTGTGGGAGGTGCTAGTGGGCAAAAAAATCAAGGTATTT.

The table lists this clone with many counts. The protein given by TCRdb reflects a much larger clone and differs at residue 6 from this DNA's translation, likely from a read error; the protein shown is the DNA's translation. The CDR3 is CALWEGTQELGKKIKVF. DNA of the CDR3: TGTGCCTTGTGGGAGGGGACGCAAGAGTTGGGCAAAAAAATCAAGGTATTT. The chain employs TRGV9 and TRGJP. The J gene, not given by TCRdb, was assigned here from a germline match of the nucleotide sequence. Germline lookup yields CDR1 GITISATS and CDR2 ISYDGTV (reference sequence). Unmatched junction bases numbered 4, after V lost 2 bases and J lost 3 bases. The CDR3 has 17 residues.

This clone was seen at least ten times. The CDR3 loop is CATWDGKGSDWIKTF. The CDR3 region has the DNA TGTGCCACCTGGGACGGGAAGGGTAGTGATTGGATCAAGACGTTT. This chain uses TRGV2 with TRGJP2. In germline, CDR1 is EGSNGY, CDR2 YDSYNSKV. The CDR3 contains 15 residues. V was clipped by 0 bases and J by 3 bases; unmatched bases: 4.

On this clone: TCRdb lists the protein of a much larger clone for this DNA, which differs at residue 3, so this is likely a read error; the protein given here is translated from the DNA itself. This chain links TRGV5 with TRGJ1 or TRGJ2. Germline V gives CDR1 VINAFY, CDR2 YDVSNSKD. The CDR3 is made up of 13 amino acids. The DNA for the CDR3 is TGTGCCCCCTGGGACAGGCACTATTATAAGAAACTCTTT. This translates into CAPWDRHYYKKLF.

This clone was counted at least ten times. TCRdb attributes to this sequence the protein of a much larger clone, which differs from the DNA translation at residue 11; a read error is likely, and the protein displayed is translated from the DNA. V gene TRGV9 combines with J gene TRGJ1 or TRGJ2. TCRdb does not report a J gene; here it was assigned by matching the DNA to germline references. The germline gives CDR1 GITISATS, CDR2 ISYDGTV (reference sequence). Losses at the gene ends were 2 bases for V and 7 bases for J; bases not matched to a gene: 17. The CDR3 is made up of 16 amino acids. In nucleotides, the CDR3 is TGTGCCTTGTGGGAGGGTATCCTCCCCGAACAATATAAGAAACTCTTT. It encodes CALWEGILPEQYKKLF.

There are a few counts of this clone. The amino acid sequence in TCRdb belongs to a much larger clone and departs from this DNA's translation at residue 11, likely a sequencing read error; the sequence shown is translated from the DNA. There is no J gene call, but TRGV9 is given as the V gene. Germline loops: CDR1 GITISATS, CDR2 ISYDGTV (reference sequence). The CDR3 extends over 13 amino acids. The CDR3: CALWEVDYYKELF. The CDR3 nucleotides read TGTGCCTTGTGGGAGGTCGATTATTATAAGGAACTCTTT.

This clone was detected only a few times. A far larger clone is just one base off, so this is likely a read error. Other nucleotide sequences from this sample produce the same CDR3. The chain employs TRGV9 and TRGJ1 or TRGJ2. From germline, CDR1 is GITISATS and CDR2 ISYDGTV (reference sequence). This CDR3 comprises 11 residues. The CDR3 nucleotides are TGTGCCTTGAGAGGGAGATATAAGAAGCTCTTT. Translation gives CALRGRYKKLF.

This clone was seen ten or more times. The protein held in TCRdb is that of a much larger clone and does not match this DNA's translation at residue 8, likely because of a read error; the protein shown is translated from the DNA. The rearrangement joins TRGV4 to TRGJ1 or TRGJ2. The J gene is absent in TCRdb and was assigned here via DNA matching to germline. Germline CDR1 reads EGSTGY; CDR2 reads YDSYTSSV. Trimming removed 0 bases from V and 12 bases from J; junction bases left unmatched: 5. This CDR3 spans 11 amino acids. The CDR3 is CATWDGRRKLF. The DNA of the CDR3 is TGTGCCACCTGGGATGGGCGTCGGAAACTCTTT.

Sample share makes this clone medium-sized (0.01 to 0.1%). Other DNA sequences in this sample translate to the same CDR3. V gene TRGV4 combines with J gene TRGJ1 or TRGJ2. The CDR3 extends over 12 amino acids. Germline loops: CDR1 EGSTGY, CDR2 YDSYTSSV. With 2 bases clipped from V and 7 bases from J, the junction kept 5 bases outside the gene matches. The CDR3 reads CATWDVGYKKLF. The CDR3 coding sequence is TGTGCCACCTGGGATGTAGGGTATAAGAAACTCTTT.

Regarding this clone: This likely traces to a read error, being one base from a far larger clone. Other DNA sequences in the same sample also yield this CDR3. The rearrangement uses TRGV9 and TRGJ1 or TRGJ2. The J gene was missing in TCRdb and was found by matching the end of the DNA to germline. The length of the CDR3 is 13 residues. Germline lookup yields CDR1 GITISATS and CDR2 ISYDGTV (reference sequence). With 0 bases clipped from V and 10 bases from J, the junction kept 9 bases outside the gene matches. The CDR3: CALWEVRGDKKLF. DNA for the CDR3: TGTGCCTTGTGGGAGGTGAGGGGGGACAAGAAACTCTTT.